The 8 T cell receptor beta chains in this list originate from one sample, sequenced in a study of shared clonotypes between healthy human individuals. The repertoire was sequenced with immunoSEQ multiplex PCR; TCRdb's copy has only in-frame clones and lacks some. In the table there are 2 million to 2.5 million clones, roughly 95% of which are singletons. Sequenced material: naive CD4+ T cells sorted from blood. Subset described: CD45RA+ positively selected. The receptors were sampled from a man aged 18 to 35 in good health.

V and J are TRBV7-9 and TRBJ2-7, with D unclear. V shed 1 base and J shed 0 bases, with 10 bases lying between them. The CDR3 length is 15 residues. Per germline, CDR1 SEHNR and CDR2 FQNEAQ (reference sequence). CDR3 amino acids: CASSLGAAVSYEQYF. As DNA, the CDR3 is TGTGCCAGCAGCTTAGGGGCGGCAGTCTCCTACGAGCAGTACTTC.

The rearrangement uses TRBV7-2 and TRBJ2-5; the match to TRBD2 covers 8 bases. With 2 bases clipped from V and 3 bases from J, the junction kept 5 bases outside the gene matches. The CDR3 contains 15 residues. The germline V gene encodes CDR1 SGHTA and CDR2 FQGNSA. The CDR3 DNA sequence: TGTGCCAGCAGCTTAACGGGAGGGCCAGAAGAGACCCAGTACTTC. Translated: CASSLTGGPEETQYF.

Concerning this clone: Other DNA sequences within the sample encode an identical CDR3. This rearrangement joins TRBV27 to TRBJ2-7; D call uncertain. CDR1 is MNHEY and CDR2 is SMNVEV in the germline V gene (reference sequence). The CDR3 sequence is 13 residues long. Trimming left V 1 base short and J 4 bases short, with 8 bases between. CDR3 nucleotides: TGTGCCAGCAGTTTATATGGGTCGTACGAGCAGTACTTC. This translates into CASSLYGSYEQYF.

In DNA form, the CDR3 reads TGTGCCACAGGGGACATAAACAGGGGCCATGGCTACACCTTC. This translates into CATGDINRGHGYTF. J is TRBJ1-2 and V is TRBV28, with 7 bases aligning to TRBD1. Germline V lookup: CDR1 MDHEN, CDR2 SYDVKM. J was trimmed by 6 bases and V by 10 bases; bases with no gene match: 14. The CDR3 consists of 14 residues.

J is TRBJ1-4 and V is TRBV12-5; TRBD1 is a possible D gene (5 bases). CDR3 length: 12 residues. V was pared by 5 bases and J by 14 bases, with 15 bases between. Germline-derived CDR1 and CDR2 are LGHNT and FRNRAP. The CDR3 loop reads CASGRDALGLFF. DNA for the CDR3: TGTGCTAGTGGTCGGGACGCCTTGGGCCTGTTTTTT.

The chain recombines TRBV9 with TRBJ2-3; 10 bases fit TRBD1. The germline V gene has CDR1 SGDLS and CDR2 YYNGEE. V was clipped by 2 bases and J by 2 bases; unmatched bases: 5. The CDR3 sequence is 16 residues long. CDR3 loop: CASSVGTGVNTDTQYF. As DNA, the CDR3 is TGTGCCAGCAGCGTCGGGACAGGGGTAAACACAGATACGCAGTATTTT.

On this clone: This specimen includes other DNA sequences encoding the same CDR3. This chain uses TRBV5-5 with TRBJ2-7; TRBD2 matches at 10 bases. The V segment lost 0 bases and the J segment 0 bases; nucleotides outside the gene matches: 0. The CDR3 has 15 residues. CDR1 SGHKS and CDR2 YYEKEE come from the germline V gene (reference sequence). The CDR3 sequence: CASSLGLAGSYEQYF. The CDR3 coding sequence is TGTGCCAGCAGCTTGGGACTAGCGGGCTCCTACGAGCAGTACTTC. Full variable domain (remainder filled in from reference TRBV5-5 and TRBJ2-7): DAGVTQSPTHLIKTRGQQVTLRCSPISGHKSVSWYQQVLGQGPQFIFQYYEKEERGRGNFPDRFSARQFPNYSSELNVNALLLGDSALYLCASSLGLAGSYEQYFGPGTRLTVT.

As concerns this clone: Other DNA sequences in the same sample also yield this CDR3. V usage is TRBV25-1 and J usage is TRBJ1-1; 10 positions match TRBD1. The CDR3 covers 15 residues. J gave up 5 bases and V 6 bases, and 9 bases lay outside the gene matches. Germline CDR1 and CDR2: MGHDK and SYGVNS. The CDR3 DNA reads TGTGCCAGCAGGCTCCCGGGACAGGGGAGGACTGAAGCTTTCTTT. This codes for CASRLPGQGRTEAFF.